This T cell receptor (beta chain) was profiled in a study of blood T cell repertoires in COVID-19. TCRdb keeps only in-frame clones here, not all; method: immunoSEQ multiplex PCR. The sample carries a few hundred thousand clones, 81% recorded once. Germline V gene sequence: CDR1 SGHRS, CDR2 YFSETQ. The CDR3 totals 14 residues. V gave up 2 bases and J gave up 3 bases, with 12 bases separating them. The clonotype was recovered from a human donor with acute or convalescent COVID-19. The donor label of this sample is uncertain. Input material: peripheral blood. The rearrangement joins TRBV5-1 to TRBJ2-7, with D unresolved. Written as DNA, the CDR3 is TGCGCCAGCAGCTTTGCCACGACTCACTACGAGCAGTACTTC. It specifies CASSFATTHYEQYF.